The 11 T cell receptor beta chains listed next were all sequenced from one sample in a study of regulatory T cells in long-lasting Graves disease. Arm-PCR of CDR3 regions and iRepertoire HTBI primers were used to build TCR beta libraries. Using its own MiXCR run on the multiplex PCR reads, TCRdb lists one record per CDR3 protein. The sample has around 450,000 distinct CDR3 sequences; approximately 15% are singletons. The time point: newly diagnosed GD, antithyroid drugs for less than 3 months. PBMC RNA was the source of the TCR library. This sample also belongs to another study, concerning T cells in Graves' hyperthyroidism and ophthalmopathy.

Here the sequenced sample was peripheral blood mononuclear cells (PBMCs), taken at new diagnosis, from a patient treated with antithyroid drugs. These receptors all come from a middle-aged woman with Graves disease.

This clonotype was detected many times. The chain couples TRBV27 to TRBJ2-1, with no clear D. Trimming took 5 bases from V and 6 from J, leaving 8 bases between them. CDR1 is MNHEY, CDR2 SMNVEV, per germline (reference sequence). The CDR3 contains 12 residues. CDR3 DNA: TGTGCCAGCAGTATCCCGCCCAATGAGCAGTTCTTC. Encoded protein: CASSIPPNEQFF.

With regard to this clonotype: The conserved final phenylalanine or tryptophan is absent from the CDR3, which likely points to a read error. The CDR3 spells CASSLYGANYGYTL. CDR3 bases: TGTGCCAGCAGTTTATACGGGGCAAACTATGGCTACACCCTC. This chain joins TRBV28 and TRBJ1-2; D perhaps matches TRBD1 (5 bases). The CDR3 sequence is 14 residues long. Germline CDR1 reads MDHEN; CDR2 reads SYDVKM. The V and J ends lost 1 base and 2 bases respectively, with 8 bases between them.

The chain joins TRBV6-2 or TRBV6-3 to TRBJ2-3, with 11 bases fitting TRBD2. Unmatched junction bases numbered 12, after V lost 4 bases and J lost 3 bases. Germline values: CDR1 MNHEY, CDR2 SVGEGT. The CDR3 spans 18 residues. The CDR3 is CASSSGTSGIPPTDTQYF. The CDR3 DNA sequence: TGTGCCAGCAGTTCCGGGACTAGCGGTATCCCACCTACAGATACGCAGTATTTT.

This clonotype was counted at least ten times. The rearrangement uses TRBV27 and TRBJ2-2, with D possibly matching TRBD2 (5 bases). CDR3 size: 15 residues. Deletions cut 6 bases from V and 0 bases from J, with 11 bases between. The germline V gene has CDR1 MNHEY and CDR2 SMNVEV (reference sequence). CDR3 DNA sequence: TGTGCCAGCAGGAAGGCGGGCACGAACACCGGGGAGCTGTTTTTT. Its protein product is CASRKAGTNTGELFF.

This chain connects TRBV20-1 to TRBJ2-3; 7 nucleotides line up with TRBD2. CDR1 is DFQATT and CDR2 is SNEGSKA in the germline V gene (reference sequence). V shed 3 bases, J shed 0 bases, and the junction held 9 bases outside the gene matches. CDR3 length equals 16 residues. The CDR3 coding sequence is TGCAGTGCTAGTCAAGCGGGGCGCCCTAGCACAGATACGCAGTATTTT. This sequence encodes CSASQAGRPSTDTQYF.

The V call is TRBV6-1, the J call TRBJ1-1; 12 nucleotides line up with TRBD1. CDR1 is MNHNS, CDR2 SASEGT, per germline. This CDR3 region has 19 residues. Losses at the gene ends were 6 bases for V and 4 bases for J; bases not matched to a gene: 18. CDR3 sequence: CASSDSWRGTGGSLTEAFF. For the CDR3, the DNA is TGTGCCAGCAGCGATTCCTGGAGGGGGACAGGGGGCTCGCTCACTGAAGCTTTCTTT.

A word on this clonotype: With only one base between it and a far larger clone, this is likely a read error. V usage is TRBV12-3 or TRBV12-4 and J usage is TRBJ2-4; 13 bases are a match to TRBD2. The J call may not be correct, given that the DNA end is closer to TRBJ2-1. This CDR3 region has 15 residues. The CDR3 loop is CASSLAGTSGDGQFF. As DNA, the CDR3 is TGTGCCAGCAGTTTAGCGGGGACTAGCGGGGATGGGCAGTTCTTC.

The V and J genes are TRBV5-1 and TRBJ2-2; TRBD2 might be the D (5 bases). The germline gives CDR1 SGHRS, CDR2 YFSETQ. The CDR3 consists of 14 residues. V lost 3 bases and J lost 4, with 10 bases in between. This CDR3 is CASSSSSSTGELFF. The CDR3 nucleotides read TGCGCCAGCAGCTCGTCTAGCAGCACCGGGGAGCTGTTTTTT.

V and J are TRBV4-1 and TRBJ2-7, with 10 nucleotides matching TRBD1. V dropped 4 bases and J dropped 4; count of bases not matched to a gene: 10. This CDR3 contains 16 residues. CDR1 and CDR2 (germline): MGHRA, YSYEKL. The CDR3 DNA sequence: TGCGCCAGCAGCCGATCCCTCGGGACAGGGGCGTACGAGCAGTACTTC. Protein: CASSRSLGTGAYEQYF.

This clonotype appeared many times. This chain links TRBV7-8 with TRBJ2-7, with D tentatively TRBD1 or TRBD2 (6 bases each). The CDR3 sequence is 18 residues long. The V end was cut by 2 bases, the J end by 0 bases, with 20 bases between. From germline, CDR1 is SGHVS and CDR2 FQNEAQ. DNA for the CDR3: TGTGCCAGCAGCTTAAGCACCTTACGGGGGCCGAGCTCCTACGAGCAGTACTTC. Translating it yields CASSLSTLRGPSSYEQYF.

The sample holds a few counts of this clonotype. This chain uses TRBV9 with TRBJ2-1; possibly TRBD1 for D (6 bases). CDR1 is SGDLS, CDR2 YYNGEE, per germline. CDR3 size: 15 residues. V shed 4 bases and J shed 7 bases, with 18 bases lying between them. The CDR3 is CASSPQGSGDNEQFF. The CDR3 coding sequence is TGTGCCAGCAGCCCCCAGGGGTCAGGCGATAATGAGCAGTTCTTC.